The rows below give T cell receptor beta chains drawn from one sample of a study of blood T cells in healthy people across ages. Via MiXCR, TCRdb re-called the 5' RACE reads, giving one row per CDR3 protein. The table has around 650,000 distinct CDR3 sequences, roughly 30% seen once. The sequenced sample was blood. The receptors shown here come from a woman older than 75 in good health. CDR3s include the opening cysteine and the closing phenylalanine or tryptophan. A D gene is named only where the DNA matches it firmly. Expanded clones get a size class; other rows say once, few or many, or leave the size out.

cdr3_length: 10
v_call: TRBV12-3/TRBV12-4
d_call: .
clone_size: .
j_call: TRBJ1-1
cdr3_aa: CASSQGFPFF
cdr3_nt: TGTGCCAGCAGTCAAGGGTTCCCTTTCTTT

cdr3_length: 13
v_call: TRBV14
d_call: .
clone_size: many
j_call: TRBJ2-1
cdr3_aa: CASSQDLQDEQFF
cdr3_nt: TGTGCCAGCAGCCAAGATCTACAGGATGAGCAGTTCTTC

cdr3_length: 14
v_call: TRBV5-1
d_call: .
clone_size: many
j_call: TRBJ2-7
cdr3_aa: CASSLFWGTYEQYF
cdr3_nt: TGCGCCAGCAGCTTGTTTTGGGGAACCTACGAGCAGTACTTC

cdr3_length: 13
v_call: TRBV5-1
d_call: TRBD2
clone_size: .
j_call: TRBJ2-7
cdr3_aa: CASTAGGLYEQYF
cdr3_nt: TGCGCCAGCACGGCGGGGGGGTTATACGAGCAGTACTTC

cdr3_length: 13
v_call: TRBV14
d_call: .
clone_size: few
j_call: TRBJ1-4
cdr3_aa: CASSQEVWEKLFF
cdr3_nt: TGTGCCAGCAGCCAAGAGGTTTGGGAAAAACTGTTTTTT

cdr3_length: 15
v_call: TRBV7-9
d_call: TRBD2
clone_size: many
j_call: TRBJ2-5
cdr3_aa: CASSLEGGHVETQYF
cdr3_nt: TGTGCCAGCAGCTTAGAGGGAGGGCACGTTGAGACCCAGTACTTC

cdr3_length: 15
v_call: TRBV6-5
d_call: .
clone_size: .
j_call: TRBJ2-6
cdr3_aa: CASSYAQSGADVLTF
cdr3_nt: TGTGCCAGCAGTTACGCACAGTCTGGGGCCGACGTCCTGACTTTC

cdr3_length: 13
v_call: TRBV6-5
d_call: .
clone_size: .
j_call: TRBJ1-5
cdr3_aa: CATRGPPPQPQHF
cdr3_nt: TGTGCCACTCGGGGTCCCCCACCTCAGCCCCAGCATTTT

cdr3_length: 15
v_call: TRBV7-9
d_call: TRBD2
clone_size: many
j_call: TRBJ2-1
cdr3_aa: CASSPAGNSYNGQFF
cdr3_nt: TGTGCCAGCAGTCCAGCGGGGAACTCCTACAATGGGCAGTTCTTC

cdr3_length: 18
v_call: TRBV5-1
d_call: TRBD2
clone_size: .
j_call: TRBJ2-3
cdr3_aa: CASSSMTSGIPTGDTQYF
cdr3_nt: TGCGCCAGCAGCTCGATGACTAGCGGGATACCCACGGGAGATACGCAGTATTTT

cdr3_length: 12
v_call: TRBV20-1
d_call: TRBD2
clone_size: .
j_call: TRBJ2-7
cdr3_aa: CSSIAGNYEQYF
cdr3_nt: TGCAGTTCCATAGCGGGAAACTACGAGCAGTACTTC

cdr3_length: 17
v_call: TRBV6-1
d_call: TRBD1
clone_size: many
j_call: TRBJ1-5
cdr3_aa: CASSEEKGRGYNQPQHF
cdr3_nt: TGTGCCAGCAGTGAAGAAAAGGGCAGGGGGTACAATCAGCCCCAGCATTTT

cdr3_length: 14
v_call: TRBV29-1
d_call: .
clone_size: once
j_call: TRBJ2-3
cdr3_aa: CSPEGATSTDTQYF
cdr3_nt: TGCAGCCCCGAGGGAGCCACTAGCACAGATACGCAGTATTTT

cdr3_length: 14
v_call: TRBV11-2
d_call: .
clone_size: few
j_call: TRBJ1-5
cdr3_aa: CASSLDPGGRTQHF
cdr3_nt: TGTGCCAGCAGCTTAGATCCCGGCGGCAGGACCCAGCATTTT

cdr3_length: 14
v_call: TRBV7-2
d_call: .
clone_size: .
j_call: TRBJ1-6
cdr3_aa: CASRPGTTNSPLHF
cdr3_nt: TGTGCCAGCAGGCCAGGGACTACCAATTCACCCCTCCACTTT